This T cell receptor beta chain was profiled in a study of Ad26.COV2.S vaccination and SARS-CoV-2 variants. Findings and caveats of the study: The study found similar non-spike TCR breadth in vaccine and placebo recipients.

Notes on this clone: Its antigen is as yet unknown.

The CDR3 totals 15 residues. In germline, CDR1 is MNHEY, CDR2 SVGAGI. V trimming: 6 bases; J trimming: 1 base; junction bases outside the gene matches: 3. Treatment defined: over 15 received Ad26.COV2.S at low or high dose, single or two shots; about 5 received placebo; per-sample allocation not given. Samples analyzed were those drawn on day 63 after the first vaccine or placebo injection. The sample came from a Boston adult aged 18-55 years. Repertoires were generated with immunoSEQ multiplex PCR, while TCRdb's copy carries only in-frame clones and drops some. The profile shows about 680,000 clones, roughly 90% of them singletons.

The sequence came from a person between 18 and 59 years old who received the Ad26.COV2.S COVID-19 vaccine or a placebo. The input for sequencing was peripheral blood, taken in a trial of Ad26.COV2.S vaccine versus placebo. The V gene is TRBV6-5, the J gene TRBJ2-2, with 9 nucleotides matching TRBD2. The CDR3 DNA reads TGTGCCAGCAGGAGACTAGCGGAGAACACCGGGGAGCTGTTTTTT. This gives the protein CASRRLAENTGELFF.